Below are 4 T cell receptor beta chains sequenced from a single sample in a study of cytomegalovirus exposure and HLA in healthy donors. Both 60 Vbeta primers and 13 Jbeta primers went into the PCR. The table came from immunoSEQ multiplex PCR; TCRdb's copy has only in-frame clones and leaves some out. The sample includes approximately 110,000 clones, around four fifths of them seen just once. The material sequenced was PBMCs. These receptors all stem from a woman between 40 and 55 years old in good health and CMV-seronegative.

CDR3 sequence (DNA): TGTGCCAGCACAGGGGGACGGTCGAGCACCGGGGAGCTGTTTTTT. Translation: CASTGGRSSTGELFF. The chain has TRBV7-8 and TRBJ2-2; 7 bases map to TRBD1. J lost 4 bases, V lost 7 bases, and 9 bases had no gene match. The CDR3 extends over 15 amino acids. CDR1 is SGHVS, CDR2 FQNEAQ, per germline.

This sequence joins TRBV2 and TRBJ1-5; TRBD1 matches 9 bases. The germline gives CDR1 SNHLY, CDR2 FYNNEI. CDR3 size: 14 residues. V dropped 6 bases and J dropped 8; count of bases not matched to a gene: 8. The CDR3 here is CASRGGQGGKPQHF. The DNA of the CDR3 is TGTGCCAGCAGGGGGGGACAGGGAGGAAAGCCCCAGCATTTT.

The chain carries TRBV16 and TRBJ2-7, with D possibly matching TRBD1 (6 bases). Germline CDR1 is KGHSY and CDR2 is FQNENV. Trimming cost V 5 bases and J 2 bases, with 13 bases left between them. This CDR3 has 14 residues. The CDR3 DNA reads TGTGCCAGCAGCTATAGGACAGATCCCTACGAGCAGTACTTC. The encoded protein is CASSYRTDPYEQYF.

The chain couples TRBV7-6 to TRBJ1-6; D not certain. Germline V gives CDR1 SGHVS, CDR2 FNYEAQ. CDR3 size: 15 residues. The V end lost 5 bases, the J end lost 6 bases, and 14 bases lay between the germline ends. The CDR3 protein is CASSLSGYGNSPLHF. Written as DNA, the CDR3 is TGTGCCAGCAGCCTATCAGGCTACGGTAATTCACCCCTCCACTTT.